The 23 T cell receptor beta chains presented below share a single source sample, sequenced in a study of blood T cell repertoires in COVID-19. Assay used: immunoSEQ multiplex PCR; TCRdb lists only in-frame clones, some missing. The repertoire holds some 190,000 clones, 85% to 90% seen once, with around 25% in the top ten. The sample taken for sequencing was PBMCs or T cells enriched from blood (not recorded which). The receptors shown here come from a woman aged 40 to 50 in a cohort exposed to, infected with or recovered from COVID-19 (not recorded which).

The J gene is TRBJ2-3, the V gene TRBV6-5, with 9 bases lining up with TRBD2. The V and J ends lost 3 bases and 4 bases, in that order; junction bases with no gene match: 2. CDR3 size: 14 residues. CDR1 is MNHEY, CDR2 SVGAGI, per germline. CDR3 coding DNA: TGTGCCAGCAGTTATGGCGGGAGGGCAGATACGCAGTATTTT. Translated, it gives CASSYGGRADTQYF.

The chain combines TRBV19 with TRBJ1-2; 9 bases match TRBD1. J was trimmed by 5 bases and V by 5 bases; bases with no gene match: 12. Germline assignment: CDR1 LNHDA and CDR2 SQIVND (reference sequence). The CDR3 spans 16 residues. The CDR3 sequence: CASSHLRGQGKYGYTF. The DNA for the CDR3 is TGTGCCAGTAGTCACCTCCGGGGACAGGGTAAGTATGGCTACACCTTC.

CDR3 sequence (DNA): TGTGCCAGTAGTATAGTAAAGGGGGGGGGCGCTCTCAATGAGCAGTTCTTC. This codes for CASSIVKGGGALNEQFF. J is TRBJ2-1 and V is TRBV19; D possibly corresponds to TRBD2 (7 bases). Germline CDR1 is LNHDA and CDR2 is SQIVND (reference sequence). CDR3 length equals 17 residues. The germline V and J ends were trimmed by 1 base and 6 bases, with 19 bases remaining between them.

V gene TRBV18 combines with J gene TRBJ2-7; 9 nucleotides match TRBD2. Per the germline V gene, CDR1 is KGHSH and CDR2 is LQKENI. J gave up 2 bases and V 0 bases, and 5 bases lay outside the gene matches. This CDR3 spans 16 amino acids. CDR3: CASSPPKTSGAYEQYF. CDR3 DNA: TGTGCCAGCTCACCACCGAAGACTAGCGGAGCCTACGAGCAGTACTTC.

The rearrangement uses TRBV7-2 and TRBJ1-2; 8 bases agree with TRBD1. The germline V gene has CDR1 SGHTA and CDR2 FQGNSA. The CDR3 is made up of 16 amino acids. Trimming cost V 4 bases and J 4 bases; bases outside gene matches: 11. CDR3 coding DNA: TGTGCCAGCAGCTCGGACAGGGCAACACACCTCTATGGCTACACCTTC. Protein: CASSSDRATHLYGYTF. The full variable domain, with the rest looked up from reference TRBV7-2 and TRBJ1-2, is GAGVSQSPSNKVTEKGKDVELRCDPISGHTALYWYRQSLGQGLEFLIYFQGNSAPDKSGLPSDRFSAERTGGSVSTLTIQRTQQEDSAVYLCASSSDRATHLYGYTFGSGTRLTVV.

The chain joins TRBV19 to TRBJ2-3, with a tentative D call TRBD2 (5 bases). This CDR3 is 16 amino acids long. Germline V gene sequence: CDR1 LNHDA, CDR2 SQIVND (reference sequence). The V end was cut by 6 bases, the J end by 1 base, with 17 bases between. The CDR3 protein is CASSPSPTRGTDTQYF. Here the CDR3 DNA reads TGTGCCAGTAGCCCCTCCCCAACGCGGGGCACAGATACGCAGTATTTT.

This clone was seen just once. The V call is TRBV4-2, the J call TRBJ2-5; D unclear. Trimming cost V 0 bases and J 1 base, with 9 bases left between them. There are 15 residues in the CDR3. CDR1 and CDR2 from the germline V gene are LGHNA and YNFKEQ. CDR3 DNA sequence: TGTGCCAGCAGCCAAGAAAGCGCCAGCCAAGAGACCCAGTACTTC. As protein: CASSQESASQETQYF.

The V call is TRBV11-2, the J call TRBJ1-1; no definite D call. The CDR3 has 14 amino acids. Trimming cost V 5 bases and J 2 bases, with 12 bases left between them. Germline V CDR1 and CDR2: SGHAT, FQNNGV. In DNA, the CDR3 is TGTGCCAGCAGCCACAATCAGCGTAACACTGAAGCTTTCTTT. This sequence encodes CASSHNQRNTEAFF.

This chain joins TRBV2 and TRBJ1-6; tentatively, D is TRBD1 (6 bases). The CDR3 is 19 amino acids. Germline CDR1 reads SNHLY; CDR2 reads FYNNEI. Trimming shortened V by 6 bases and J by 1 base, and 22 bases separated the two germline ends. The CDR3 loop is CASRVRASRTESYNSPLHF. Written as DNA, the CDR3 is TGTGCCAGCAGAGTGCGAGCCTCCCGGACAGAGTCCTATAATTCACCCCTCCACTTT.

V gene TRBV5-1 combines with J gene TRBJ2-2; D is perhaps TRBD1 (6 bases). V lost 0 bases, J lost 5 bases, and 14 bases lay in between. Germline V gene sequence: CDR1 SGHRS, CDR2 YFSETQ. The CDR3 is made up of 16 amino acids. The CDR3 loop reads CASSLAGQGGTGELFF. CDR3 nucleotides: TGCGCCAGCAGCTTGGCGGGACAAGGAGGAACCGGGGAGCTGTTTTTT. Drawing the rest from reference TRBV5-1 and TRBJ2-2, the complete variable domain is KAGVTQTPRYLIKTRGQQVTLSCSPISGHRSVSWYQQTPGQGLQFLFEYFSETQRNKGNFPGRFSGRQFSNSRSEMNVSTLELGDSALYLCASSLAGQGGTGELFFGEGSRLTVL.

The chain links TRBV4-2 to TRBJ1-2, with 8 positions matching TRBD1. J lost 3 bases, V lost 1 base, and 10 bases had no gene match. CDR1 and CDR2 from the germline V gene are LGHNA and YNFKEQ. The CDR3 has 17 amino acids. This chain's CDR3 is CASSQVDRGITDYGYTF. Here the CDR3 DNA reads TGTGCCAGCAGCCAAGTTGACAGGGGAATAACGGACTATGGCTACACCTTC.

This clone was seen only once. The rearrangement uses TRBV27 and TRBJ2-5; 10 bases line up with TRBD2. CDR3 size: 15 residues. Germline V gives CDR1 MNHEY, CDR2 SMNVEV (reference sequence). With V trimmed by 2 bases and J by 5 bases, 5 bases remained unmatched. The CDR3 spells CASSLSGGARETQYF. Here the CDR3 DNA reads TGTGCCAGCAGTTTAAGCGGGGGGGCTCGGGAGACCCAGTACTTC.

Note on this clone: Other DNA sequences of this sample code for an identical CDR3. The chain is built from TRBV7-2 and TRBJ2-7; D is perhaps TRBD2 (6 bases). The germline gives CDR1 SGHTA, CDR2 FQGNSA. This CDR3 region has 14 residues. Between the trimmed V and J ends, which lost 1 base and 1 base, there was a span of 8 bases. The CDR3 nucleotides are TGTGCCAGCAGCTTAGTTGGGGGGTCCTACGAGCAGTACTTC. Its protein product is CASSLVGGSYEQYF.

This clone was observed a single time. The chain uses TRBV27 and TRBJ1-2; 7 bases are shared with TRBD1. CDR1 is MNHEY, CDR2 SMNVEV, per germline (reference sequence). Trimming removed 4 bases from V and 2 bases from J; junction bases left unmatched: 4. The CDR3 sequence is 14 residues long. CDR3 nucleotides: TGTGCCAGCAGTTCGACGACAGGGAACTATGGCTACACCTTC. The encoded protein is CASSSTTGNYGYTF.

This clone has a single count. CDR3 nucleotide sequence: TGTGCCAGCAGCACATCCGGGACAGGGTCAATCGAGCAGTACTTC. Its protein product is CASSTSGTGSIEQYF. This chain uses TRBV9 with TRBJ2-7, with TRBD1 identical over 9 bases. The CDR3 is made up of 15 amino acids. The junction had 11 bases not matched to a gene; V was cut back by 4 bases and J by 6 bases. Germline loops: CDR1 SGDLS, CDR2 YYNGEE.

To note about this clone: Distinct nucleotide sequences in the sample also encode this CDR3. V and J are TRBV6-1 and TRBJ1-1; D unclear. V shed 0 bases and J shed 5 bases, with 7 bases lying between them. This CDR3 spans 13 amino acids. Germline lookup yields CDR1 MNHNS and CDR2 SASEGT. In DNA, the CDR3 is TGTGCCAGCAGTGAAGCCGGCGGGACTGAAGCTTTCTTT. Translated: CASSEAGGTEAFF.

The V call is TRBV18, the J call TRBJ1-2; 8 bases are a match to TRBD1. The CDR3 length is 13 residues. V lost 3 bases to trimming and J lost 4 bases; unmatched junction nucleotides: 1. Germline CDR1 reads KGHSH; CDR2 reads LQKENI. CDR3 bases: TGTGCCAGCTCACCGGACAGGGCCTATGGCTACACCTTC. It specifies CASSPDRAYGYTF.

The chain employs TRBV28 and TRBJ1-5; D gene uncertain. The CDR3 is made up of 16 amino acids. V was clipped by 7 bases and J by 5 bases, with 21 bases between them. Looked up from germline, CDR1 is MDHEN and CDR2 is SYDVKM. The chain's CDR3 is CASTPLLELSHQPQHF. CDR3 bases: TGTGCCAGCACCCCTCTGCTCGAGCTATCGCATCAGCCCCAGCATTTT.

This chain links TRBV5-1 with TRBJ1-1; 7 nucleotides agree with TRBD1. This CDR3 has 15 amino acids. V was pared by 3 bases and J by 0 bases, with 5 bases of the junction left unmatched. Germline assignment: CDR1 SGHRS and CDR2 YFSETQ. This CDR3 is CASSSRQGLNTEAFF. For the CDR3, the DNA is TGCGCCAGCAGCTCCCGACAGGGATTGAACACTGAAGCTTTCTTT.

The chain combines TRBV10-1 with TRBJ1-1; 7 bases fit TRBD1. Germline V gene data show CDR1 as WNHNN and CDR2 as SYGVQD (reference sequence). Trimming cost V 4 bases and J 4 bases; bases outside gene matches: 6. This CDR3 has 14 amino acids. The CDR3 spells CASSGQGDGTEAFF. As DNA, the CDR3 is TGCGCCAGCAGTGGTCAGGGGGATGGCACTGAAGCTTTCTTT.

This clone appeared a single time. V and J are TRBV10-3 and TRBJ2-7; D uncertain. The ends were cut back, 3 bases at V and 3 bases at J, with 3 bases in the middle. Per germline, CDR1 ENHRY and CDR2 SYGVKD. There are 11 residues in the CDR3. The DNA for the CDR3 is TGTGCCATCAGTGACGGCTACGAGCAGTACTTC. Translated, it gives CAISDGYEQYF.

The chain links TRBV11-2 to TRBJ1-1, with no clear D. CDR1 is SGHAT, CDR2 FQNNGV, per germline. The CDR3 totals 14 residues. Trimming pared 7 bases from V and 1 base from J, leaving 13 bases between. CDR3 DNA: TGTGCCAGCACCCTATACAGTGAGAACACTGAAGCTTTCTTT. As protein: CASTLYSENTEAFF.

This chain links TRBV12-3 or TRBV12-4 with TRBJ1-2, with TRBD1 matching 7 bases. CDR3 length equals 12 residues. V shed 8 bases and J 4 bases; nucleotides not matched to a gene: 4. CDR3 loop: CASGRDSYGYTF. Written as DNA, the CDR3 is TGTGCCAGCGGCCGGGACAGCTATGGCTACACCTTC.